The 28 T cell receptor beta chains below all came from one sample that was sequenced in a study of CD8+ T cells in alopecia areata. The sequencing template was cDNA reverse transcribed from extracted RNA. TCRdb keeps only in-frame clones here, not all; method: immunoSEQ multiplex PCR. The table records some 130,000 clones, about 50% of them present only once. Regarding treatment: oral pan-JAK inhibitor, 5-10 mg twice daily. Sequencing used CD4+ T cells sorted from blood, obtained at week 4, from a patient treated with tofacitinib. The source is a human donor with alopecia areata.

A few counts support this clone. V and J are TRBV6-5 and TRBJ2-1, with D possibly matching TRBD2 (5 bases). Germline CDR1 is MNHEY and CDR2 is SVGAGI. The CDR3 spans 14 residues. V shed 7 bases and J shed 6 bases, with 16 bases lying between them. As DNA, the CDR3 is TGTGCCAGCACCCGGACCCAAGGGAGCAATGAGCAGTTCTTC. Its translation: CASTRTQGSNEQFF.

The J gene is TRBJ2-5, the V gene TRBV6-5; unclear D gene. Germline assignment: CDR1 MNHEY and CDR2 SVGAGI. V lost 5 bases, J lost 7 bases, and 14 bases lay in between. The CDR3 is made up of 13 amino acids. The CDR3 loop reads CASSPTTTGTQYF. The CDR3 DNA sequence: TGTGCCAGCAGTCCGACAACCACGGGGACCCAGTACTTC.

The rearrangement uses TRBV6-1 and TRBJ1-2; 9 positions match TRBD1. Germline lookup yields CDR1 MNHNS and CDR2 SASEGT. This CDR3 spans 15 amino acids. The V segment lost 5 bases and the J segment 12 bases; nucleotides outside the gene matches: 16. CDR3 amino acids: CASSPRSGDRVAHTF. The CDR3 region has the DNA TGTGCCAGCAGTCCGCGAAGCGGGGACAGGGTAGCTCACACCTTC.

This clone was recorded a few times. The gene calls are TRBV30 and TRBJ1-2; possibly TRBD1 for D (6 bases). V lost 3 bases and J lost 6, with 14 bases in between. CDR1 GTSNPN and CDR2 SVGIG come from the germline V gene (reference sequence). The CDR3 consists of 13 residues. The CDR3 here is CAWSPQGNNGYTF. CDR3 nucleotide sequence: TGTGCCTGGAGCCCGCAGGGGAATAATGGCTACACCTTC. The entire variable domain, with the rest obtained from reference TRBV30 and TRBJ1-2, is as follows: SQTIHQWPATLVQPVGSPLSLECTVEGTSNPNLYWYRQAAGRGLQLLFYSVGIGQISSEVPQNLSASRPQDRQFILSSKKLLLSDSGFYLCAWSPQGNNGYTFGSGTRLTVV.

This chain connects TRBV6-5 to TRBJ2-2; unclear D gene. V dropped 0 bases and J dropped 6 bases, with 8 bases sitting between them. The germline CDR1 and CDR2 sequences are MNHEY and SVGAGI. CDR3 size: 14 residues. The CDR3 loop is CASSYSRTSGELFF. CDR3 sequence (DNA): TGTGCCAGCAGTTACTCGAGAACTTCCGGGGAGCTGTTTTTT.

The chain links TRBV29-1 to TRBJ1-1; 7 nucleotides agree with TRBD1. Losses at the gene ends were 4 bases for V and 7 bases for J; bases not matched to a gene: 3. This CDR3 is 11 amino acids long. CDR1 is SQVTM and CDR2 is ANQGSEA in the germline V gene. This CDR3 reads CSVVGGGEAFF. The DNA for the CDR3 is TGCAGCGTTGTAGGGGGCGGTGAAGCTTTCTTT.

V usage is TRBV5-1 and J usage is TRBJ2-1, with D perhaps TRBD1 or TRBD2 (5 bases each). Trimming removed 3 bases from V and 2 bases from J, with 18 bases in between. The CDR3 sequence is 17 residues long. The germline CDR1 and CDR2 sequences are SGHRS and YFSETQ. The CDR3 region is CASSSQSGTSTYNEQFF. The DNA of the CDR3 is TGCGCCAGCAGCTCGCAATCCGGGACGTCTACCTACAATGAGCAGTTCTTC.

Comment on this clone: Other DNA sequences in the same sample also yield this CDR3. The gene calls are TRBV30 and TRBJ1-5; the D gene is possibly TRBD1 (5 bases). V was clipped by 2 bases and J by 2 bases, with 7 bases between them. Germline V gene lookup returns CDR1 GTSNPN and CDR2 SVGIG (reference sequence). The length of the CDR3 is 13 residues. CDR3 nucleotides: TGTGCCTGGAGTTCGGGGGGCAATCAGCCCCAGCATTTT. This gives the protein CAWSSGGNQPQHF.

The chain couples TRBV29-1 to TRBJ2-3, with 8 bases identical to TRBD2. This CDR3 contains 15 residues. With V trimmed by 7 bases and J by 4 bases, 13 bases remained unmatched. CDR1 and CDR2 (germline): SQVTM, ANQGSEA. In DNA, the CDR3 is TGCAGCGCCCGAGGCGGGGGGAAAGCCGCAGATACGCAGTATTTT. Residues: CSARGGGKAADTQYF.

This rearrangement joins TRBV29-1 to TRBJ1-1; D gene ambiguous. The CDR3 covers 13 residues. Trimming removed 1 base at V and 1 base at J, with 7 bases between. Germline CDR1 reads SQVTM; CDR2 reads ANQGSEA. The CDR3 DNA is TGCAGCGTTGAAGCTTGGGAGAACACTGAAGCTTTCTTT. This encodes CSVEAWENTEAFF.

This clone was found a few times. The gene calls are TRBV29-1 and TRBJ1-4; 7 positions match TRBD1. CDR1 and CDR2 (germline): SQVTM, ANQGSEA. The CDR3 totals 13 residues. The J segment lost 3 bases and the V segment lost 7 bases, leaving 5 bases of the junction unmatched. The CDR3 loop reads CSAGTVANEKLFF. The DNA of the CDR3 is TGCAGCGCTGGGACAGTCGCTAATGAAAAACTGTTTTTT.

A few counts support this clone. This rearrangement joins TRBV15 to TRBJ2-7; 7 bases agree with TRBD2. Trimming cost V 0 bases and J 4 bases; bases outside gene matches: 12. CDR1 is LNHNV, CDR2 YYDKDF, per germline (reference sequence). CDR3 length: 17 amino acids. CDR3 nucleotides: TGTGCCACCAGCAGAGATGGGTCAGCGGGATGGTTGTACGAGCAGTACTTC. This gives the protein CATSRDGSAGWLYEQYF.

The rearrangement joins TRBV18 to TRBJ2-5; 12 bases are a match to TRBD1. V shed 4 bases and J 3 bases; nucleotides not matched to a gene: 3. The CDR3 loop spans 15 amino acids. Germline V lookup: CDR1 KGHSH, CDR2 LQKENI. CDR3 nucleotides: TGTGCCAGCTCACGCGGGACAGGGGGCGAAGAGACCCAGTACTTC. Translation: CASSRGTGGEETQYF.

This rearrangement joins TRBV4-1 to TRBJ1-2, with D perhaps TRBD1 (6 bases). The CDR3 runs to 15 residues. Germline V lookup: CDR1 MGHRA, CDR2 YSYEKL. V was trimmed by 0 bases and J by 2 bases, leaving 10 bases between them. CDR3 sequence reads: CASSQDYRANYGYTF. As DNA, the CDR3 is TGCGCCAGCAGCCAAGACTACAGGGCCAACTATGGCTACACCTTC.

In nucleotides, the CDR3 is TGTGCCAGCAGCACACAGGTCTCCTACAATGAGCAGTTCTTC. It specifies CASSTQVSYNEQFF. The chain couples TRBV11-1 to TRBJ2-1, with D maybe TRBD1 (5 bases). The CDR3 has 14 amino acids. The germline gives CDR1 SGHAT, CDR2 FQDESV (reference sequence). Trimming shortened V by 5 bases and J by 0 bases, and 8 bases separated the two germline ends.

The rearrangement joins TRBV7-9 to TRBJ2-2; possibly TRBD2 for D (7 bases). Germline assignment: CDR1 SEHNR and CDR2 FQNEAQ (reference sequence). The CDR3 sequence is 15 residues long. The V and J ends lost 4 bases and 5 bases respectively, with 14 bases between them. CDR3 protein: CASSSLGGRTGELFF. DNA for the CDR3: TGTGCCAGCAGCTCACTGGGGGGGCGAACCGGGGAGCTGTTTTTT.

CDR3 sequence reads: CASTPLGGSYEQYF. CDR3 DNA: TGTGCCAGCACCCCTTTGGGAGGCTCCTACGAGCAGTACTTC. This chain links TRBV6-5 with TRBJ2-7; D may be TRBD2 (6 bases). With 7 bases removed from V and 0 bases from J, the gap between germline ends came to 13 bases. The CDR3 runs to 14 residues. Per the germline V gene, CDR1 is MNHEY and CDR2 is SVGAGI.

This clone was picked up a small number of times. The chain links TRBV2 to TRBJ2-2; D unresolved. The germline CDR1 and CDR2 sequences are SNHLY and FYNNEI. The CDR3 loop spans 14 amino acids. CDR3 region: CGGTREANTGELFF. The CDR3 DNA reads as TGTGGCGGAACCCGAGAGGCGAACACCGGGGAGCTGTTTTTT.

This clone was recorded at least ten times. V usage is TRBV6-6 and J usage is TRBJ1-1; D ambiguous. The CDR3 spans 12 residues. Germline V gene data show CDR1 as MNHNY and CDR2 as SVGAGI (reference sequence). V lost 2 bases and J lost 3, with 4 bases in between. The CDR3 DNA is TGTGCCAGCAGTTACGGGGACACTGAAGCTTTCTTT. The encoded protein is CASSYGDTEAFF.

The gene calls are TRBV7-6 and TRBJ1-1, with a weak D call TRBD1 (5 bases). The CDR3 covers 12 residues. The ends were cut back, 5 bases at V and 6 bases at J, with 10 bases in the middle. Per the germline V gene, CDR1 is SGHVS and CDR2 is FNYEAQ. The CDR3 bases are TGTGCCAGCAGCCCTTTGGGACCTGAAGCTTTCTTT. It encodes CASSPLGPEAFF.

The gene calls are TRBV30 and TRBJ1-6; D is unresolved. This CDR3 has 14 amino acids. Germline V gene lookup returns CDR1 GTSNPN and CDR2 SVGIG (reference sequence). V was clipped by 2 bases and J by 7 bases, with 12 bases between them. CDR3 in amino acids: CAWSMWRGNSPLHF. The CDR3 nucleotides are TGTGCCTGGAGTATGTGGAGAGGAAATTCACCCCTCCACTTT.

V gene TRBV4-1 combines with J gene TRBJ1-2, with D perhaps matching TRBD1 (5 bases). Germline CDR1 reads MGHRA; CDR2 reads YSYEKL. Trimming removed 8 bases at V and 0 bases at J, with 19 bases between. The length of the CDR3 is 16 residues. The CDR3 reads CASARDSQLANYGYTF. CDR3 coding DNA: TGCGCCAGCGCGCGGGACTCTCAGTTAGCTAACTATGGCTACACCTTC.

The CDR3 loop is CAWSYAGTGASEQFF. The CDR3 coding sequence is TGTGCCTGGAGTTACGCCGGGACAGGGGCAAGTGAGCAGTTCTTC. This chain links TRBV30 with TRBJ2-1; 10 nucleotides agree with TRBD1. J lost 9 bases, V lost 2 bases, and 10 bases had no gene match. This CDR3 region has 15 residues. The germline V gene has CDR1 GTSNPN and CDR2 SVGIG (reference sequence).

The gene calls are TRBV4-2 and TRBJ1-3; D ambiguous. The CDR3 consists of 14 residues. With 1 base removed from V and 0 bases from J, the gap between germline ends came to 4 bases. From germline, CDR1 is LGHNA and CDR2 YNFKEQ. CDR3 amino acids: CASSQVGSGNTIYF. CDR3 coding DNA: TGTGCCAGCAGCCAAGTAGGCTCTGGAAACACCATATATTTT.

V gene TRBV18 combines with J gene TRBJ1-5; possibly TRBD1 for D (6 bases). The germline V and J ends were trimmed by 3 bases and 0 bases, with 12 bases remaining between them. The CDR3 sequence is 16 residues long. The V gene's germline CDR1 is KGHSH and CDR2 LQKENI. The CDR3 loop reads CASSPGGRGSNQPQHF. CDR3 in DNA: TGTGCCAGCTCACCTGGGGGGCGAGGTAGCAATCAGCCCCAGCATTTT. Based on the CDR3 plus reference TRBV18 and TRBJ1-5, the full variable domain is NAGVMQNPRHLVRRRGQEARLRCSPMKGHSHVYWYRQLPEEGLKFMVYLQKENIIDESGMPKERFSAEFPKEGPSILRIQQVVRGDSAAYFCASSPGGRGSNQPQHFGDGTRLSIL.

This clone was picked up a small number of times. The rearrangement uses TRBV19 and TRBJ2-3; D uncertain. CDR1 and CDR2 from the germline V gene are LNHDA and SQIVND (reference sequence). This CDR3 is built from 14 residues. The V end was cut by 1 base, the J end by 2 bases, with 7 bases between. DNA for the CDR3: TGTGCCAGTAGTATAGTTGTCTTCACAGATACGCAGTATTTT. It is translated as CASSIVVFTDTQYF.

This sequence joins TRBV7-9 and TRBJ2-7; the D call may be TRBD1 or TRBD2 (5 bases each). CDR1 SEHNR and CDR2 FQNEAQ come from the germline V gene (reference sequence). The CDR3 runs 14 residues. Trimming took off 5 bases at V and 4 bases at J, with 15 bases between the two ends. CDR3 region: CASSVDSRGYEQYF. The CDR3 DNA reads TGTGCCAGCAGCGTCGACAGTCGGGGTTACGAGCAGTACTTC.

This chain connects TRBV7-2 to TRBJ2-6; TRBD2 agrees at 11 bases. From germline, CDR1 is SGHTA and CDR2 FQGNSA. This CDR3 comprises 19 residues. V was clipped by 5 bases and J by 1 base; unmatched bases: 10. The CDR3 loop reads CASSTRSGGESSGANVLTF. The DNA for the CDR3 is TGTGCCAGCAGCACCCGTAGCGGGGGGGAATCGTCTGGGGCCAACGTCCTGACTTTC.